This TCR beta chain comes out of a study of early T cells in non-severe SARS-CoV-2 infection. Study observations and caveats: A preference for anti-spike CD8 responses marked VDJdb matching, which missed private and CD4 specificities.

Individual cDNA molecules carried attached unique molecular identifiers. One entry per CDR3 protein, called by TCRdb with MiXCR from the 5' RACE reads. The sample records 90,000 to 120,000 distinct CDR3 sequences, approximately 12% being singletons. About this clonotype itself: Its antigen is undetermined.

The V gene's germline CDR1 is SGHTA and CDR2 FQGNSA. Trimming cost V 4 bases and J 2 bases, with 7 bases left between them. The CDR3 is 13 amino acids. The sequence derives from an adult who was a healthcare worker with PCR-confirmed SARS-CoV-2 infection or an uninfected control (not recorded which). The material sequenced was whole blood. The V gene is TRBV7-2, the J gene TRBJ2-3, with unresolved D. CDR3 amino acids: CASSSRPTDTQYF. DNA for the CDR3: TGTGCCAGCAGCTCCCGGCCCACAGATACGCAGTATTTT.